The 16 T cell receptor beta chains below all came from one sample that was sequenced in a study of vaccination and CD4 T cells after COVID-19. Cultured CD4+ T cell DNA was sequenced using the Oncomine TCR Beta short-read assay. TCRdb passed the PCR reads through MiXCR, listing each CDR3 protein once. The sample carries 17,000 or so distinct CDR3 sequences, around a third recorded once. Described treatment: approximately nine-day PBMC culture with coronavirus spike peptide pools or control peptides (ViraFEST assay). Antigens for these TCRs are unknown. Sequencing used cultured CD4+ T cells from blood. The receptors derive from a human donor with COVID-19.

This clonotype was detected only a few times. J is TRBJ2-5 and V is TRBV7-9, with 7 bases aligning to TRBD2. Germline-derived CDR1 and CDR2 are SEHNR and FQNEAQ (reference sequence). V dropped 1 base and J dropped 4; count of bases not matched to a gene: 9. CDR3 length equals 16 residues. CDR3: CASSLDVAGGGETQYF. The CDR3 DNA sequence: TGTGCCAGCAGCTTAGATGTAGCGGGTGGAGGAGAGACCCAGTACTTC.

The rearrangement links TRBV5-1 to TRBJ2-7; TRBD1 aligns across 9 bases. The CDR3 is 14 amino acids. J was trimmed by 4 bases and V by 0 bases; bases with no gene match: 2. Germline V gene sequence: CDR1 SGHRS, CDR2 YFSETQ. CDR3 protein: CASSLEGQGYEQYF. CDR3 nucleotides: TGCGCCAGCAGCTTGGAGGGACAGGGATACGAGCAGTACTTC.

The V gene is TRBV20-1, the J gene TRBJ1-5, with 8 bases lining up with TRBD1. V lost 2 bases, J lost 3 bases, and 9 bases stayed unmatched. Per the germline V gene, CDR1 is DFQATT and CDR2 is SNEGSKA (reference sequence). The CDR3 is 16 residues long. DNA for the CDR3: TGCAGTGCTAGATCTGACAGGGGCGCATTCAATCAGCCCCAGCATTTT. It is translated as CSARSDRGAFNQPQHF.

This sequence joins TRBV12-3 or TRBV12-4 and TRBJ2-4; 9 bases align to TRBD1. V gave up 7 bases and J gave up 5 bases; unmatched junction bases: 9. CDR3 size: 15 residues. The CDR3: CASTGGQGGENIQYF. The CDR3 nucleotides read TGTGCCAGCACTGGGGGACAGGGAGGGGAAAACATTCAGTACTTC.

The V call is TRBV5-1, the J call TRBJ2-6; 7 bases align to TRBD1. V was pared by 2 bases and J by 4 bases, with 3 bases of the junction left unmatched. From germline, CDR1 is SGHRS and CDR2 YFSETQ. The CDR3 covers 15 residues. The CDR3 DNA is TGCGCCAGCAGCTTAGGGGGCGACGGGGCCAACGTCCTGACTTTC. This encodes CASSLGGDGANVLTF.

This chain links TRBV20-1 with TRBJ1-2, with D unclear. Germline CDR1 is DFQATT and CDR2 is SNEGSKA (reference sequence). This CDR3 is built from 14 residues. V lost 7 bases and J 3 bases, leaving 18 bases between the germline ends. CDR3 DNA sequence: TGCAGTGGTCATGCCCATATGGCAGACTATGGCTACACCTTC. This gives the protein CSGHAHMADYGYTF.

The chain couples TRBV7-2 to TRBJ2-5, with D maybe TRBD2 (6 bases). This CDR3 is 14 amino acids long. V was cut by 5 bases and J by 4 bases, with 14 bases left in between. In germline, CDR1 is SGHTA, CDR2 FQGNSA. The CDR3 coding sequence is TGTGCCAGCAGCCGCGGGGTGGGTCGAGAGACCCAGTACTTC. Amino acid sequence: CASSRGVGRETQYF.

This clonotype turned up a few times. The chain carries TRBV6-1 and TRBJ2-2; D possibly corresponds to TRBD1 (5 bases). V lost 7 bases, J lost 6 bases, and 15 bases lay in between. The CDR3 totals 14 residues. CDR1 and CDR2 (germline): MNHNS, SASEGT. In nucleotides, the CDR3 is TGTGCCAGCACCTGGTGGGGCCTGGCCGGGGAGCTGTTTTTT. It codes for CASTWWGLAGELFF.

This clonotype showed up just a few times. The J gene is TRBJ1-5, the V gene TRBV20-1, with 8 bases that match TRBD1. CDR3 length equals 15 residues. With 4 bases clipped from V and 2 bases from J, the junction kept 7 bases outside the gene matches. Germline V lookup: CDR1 DFQATT, CDR2 SNEGSKA (reference sequence). The chain's CDR3 is CSANVQGAGNQPQHF. CDR3 coding DNA: TGCAGTGCTAATGTGCAGGGGGCGGGCAATCAGCCCCAGCATTTT.

This clonotype was seen a handful of times. The chain is built from TRBV15 and TRBJ2-7; maybe TRBD1 (5 bases). The CDR3 covers 13 residues. Trimming left V 0 bases short and J 3 bases short, with 6 bases between. CDR1 and CDR2 from the germline V gene are LNHNV and YYDKDF (reference sequence). This CDR3 is CATSRDQGYEQYF. The CDR3, as DNA: TGTGCCACCAGCAGAGATCAGGGCTACGAGCAGTACTTC.

The sample holds a few counts of this clonotype. V gene TRBV11-1 combines with J gene TRBJ1-1; a weak D match, TRBD1 (5 bases). CDR1 and CDR2 (germline): SGHAT, FQDESV (reference sequence). This CDR3 comprises 15 residues. V dropped 2 bases and J dropped 2 bases, with 12 bases sitting between them. CDR3: CASSLWSGPNTEAFF. In DNA, the CDR3 is TGTGCCAGCAGCTTATGGTCGGGGCCTAACACTGAAGCTTTCTTT.

The chain employs TRBV7-8 and TRBJ1-1; D unresolved. This CDR3 has 17 residues. The V gene's germline CDR1 is SGHVS and CDR2 FQNEAQ. V shed 2 bases and J shed 2 bases, with 18 bases lying between them. The CDR3: CASSLSPARGGNTEAFF. The CDR3, as DNA: TGTGCCAGCAGCTTATCCCCGGCACGGGGAGGAAACACTGAAGCTTTCTTT.

This chain joins TRBV5-1 and TRBJ2-1, with 9 positions matching TRBD2. CDR3 length equals 16 residues. Losses at the gene ends were 2 bases for V and 0 bases for J; bases not matched to a gene: 3. Germline V lookup: CDR1 SGHRS, CDR2 YFSETQ. CDR3 DNA sequence: TGCGCCAGCAGCTTAATAGCGGGGGTCTCCTACAATGAGCAGTTCTTC. Translation gives CASSLIAGVSYNEQFF. Supplemented by reference TRBV5-1 and TRBJ2-1, the full variable domain reads KAGVTQTPRYLIKTRGQQVTLSCSPISGHRSVSWYQQTPGQGLQFLFEYFSETQRNKGNFPGRFSGRQFSNSRSEMNVSTLELGDSALYLCASSLIAGVSYNEQFFGPGTRLTVL.

The chain joins TRBV6-5 to TRBJ1-3; the D is unclear. The germline V gene encodes CDR1 MNHEY and CDR2 SVGAGI. Trimming shortened V by 4 bases and J by 0 bases, and 16 bases separated the two germline ends. This CDR3 contains 17 residues. This chain's CDR3 is CASSLPGLGNSGNTIYF. DNA for the CDR3: TGTGCCAGCAGTTTACCGGGTCTCGGGAACTCTGGAAACACCATATATTTT.

The chain has TRBV7-2 and TRBJ1-1, with D possibly matching TRBD1 (5 bases). The CDR3 consists of 14 residues. Germline CDR1 is SGHTA and CDR2 is FQGNSA. V lost 1 base, J lost 3 bases, and 9 bases lay in between. The DNA for the CDR3 is TGTGCCAGCAGCTTAGGACCGGGGGACACTGAAGCTTTCTTT. Translated: CASSLGPGDTEAFF.

This chain joins TRBV12-3 or TRBV12-4 and TRBJ2-3; D unclear. V was pared by 7 bases and J by 4 bases, with 18 bases between. The CDR3 loop spans 15 amino acids. CDR3 region: CASINRRSGADTQYF. CDR3 in DNA: TGTGCCAGCATTAACCGTAGGTCTGGTGCAGATACGCAGTATTTT.